This TCR beta chain is from a study of T cell responses to AZD1222 COVID-19 vaccine. Whole-study findings and limits: Regions 160-218 and 743-854 dominated among vaccine-associated CD4 TCRs spanning spike. Seropositive status at baseline applied to only a handful of AZD1222 recipients.

Germline assignment: CDR1 SGHNT and CDR2 YENEEA. CDR3 size: 14 residues. The V segment lost 5 bases and the J segment 9 bases; nucleotides outside the gene matches: 8. On this clone itself: What it binds is unknown.

Profiling relied on immunoSEQ multiplex PCR, and the TCRdb table lists in-frame clones only, not all of them. The data contain roughly 76,000 clones, 70% to 90% of them singletons. Sequencing used peripheral blood, obtained on day 0 of AZD1222 vaccination. The chain couples TRBV11-3 to TRBJ2-4, with 9 bases fitting TRBD1. The TCR sequence derives from an adult in good health. The CDR3 DNA sequence: TGTGCCAGCAGCCTGGGACAGGGATCGAGCATTCAGTACTTC. This encodes CASSLGQGSSIQYF.